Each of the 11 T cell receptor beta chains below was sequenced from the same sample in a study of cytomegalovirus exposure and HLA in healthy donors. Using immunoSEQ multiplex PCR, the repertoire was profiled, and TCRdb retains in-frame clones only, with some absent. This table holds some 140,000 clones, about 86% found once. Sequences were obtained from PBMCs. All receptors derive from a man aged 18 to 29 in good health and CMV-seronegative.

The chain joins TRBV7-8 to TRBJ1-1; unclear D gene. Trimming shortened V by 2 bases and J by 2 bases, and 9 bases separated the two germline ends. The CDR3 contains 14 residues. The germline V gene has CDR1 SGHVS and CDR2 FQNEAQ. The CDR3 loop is CASSLSSVNTEAFF. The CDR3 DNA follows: TGTGCCAGCAGCTTATCGTCAGTAAACACTGAAGCTTTCTTT.

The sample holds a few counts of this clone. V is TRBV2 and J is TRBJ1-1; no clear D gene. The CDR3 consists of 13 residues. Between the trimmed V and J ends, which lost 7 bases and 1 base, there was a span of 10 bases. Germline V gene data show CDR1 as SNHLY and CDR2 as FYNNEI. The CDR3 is CASTRTWNTEAFF. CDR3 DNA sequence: TGTGCCAGCACTCGAACTTGGAACACTGAAGCTTTCTTT.

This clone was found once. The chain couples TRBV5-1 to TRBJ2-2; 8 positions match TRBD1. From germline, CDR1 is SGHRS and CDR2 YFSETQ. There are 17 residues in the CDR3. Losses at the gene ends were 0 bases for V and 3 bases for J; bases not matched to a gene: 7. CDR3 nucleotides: TGCGCCAGCAGCTTGGGCCCAGGGGGCGGAGACACCGGGGAGCTGTTTTTT. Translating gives CASSLGPGGGDTGELFF.

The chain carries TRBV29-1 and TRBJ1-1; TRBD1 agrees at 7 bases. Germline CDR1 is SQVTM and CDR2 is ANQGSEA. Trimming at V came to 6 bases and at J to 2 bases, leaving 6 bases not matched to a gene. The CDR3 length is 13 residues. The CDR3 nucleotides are TGCAGCGTGTGGACAGGAGGAAACACTGAAGCTTTCTTT. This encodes CSVWTGGNTEAFF.

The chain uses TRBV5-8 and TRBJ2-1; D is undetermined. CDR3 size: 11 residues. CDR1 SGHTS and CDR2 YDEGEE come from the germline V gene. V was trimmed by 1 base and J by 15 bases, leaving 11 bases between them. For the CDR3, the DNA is TGTGCCAGCAGCTTGAACCAGGCTCTGTTCTTC. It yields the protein CASSLNQALFF.

CDR3 DNA sequence: TGTGCCAGCGCTGGCAGGGGAACGGGTCGCGAGACCCAGTACTTC. Translating it yields CASAGRGTGRETQYF. The chain carries TRBV6-1 and TRBJ2-5; possible D gene TRBD1, 6 bases. CDR3 length: 15 residues. V was trimmed by 8 bases and J by 5 bases, leaving 21 bases between them. Germline V lookup: CDR1 MNHNS, CDR2 SASEGT.

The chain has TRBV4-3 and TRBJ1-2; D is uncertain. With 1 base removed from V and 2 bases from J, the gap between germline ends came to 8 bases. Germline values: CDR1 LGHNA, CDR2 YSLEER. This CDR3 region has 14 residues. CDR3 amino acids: CASSQGLGNYGYTF. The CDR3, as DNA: TGCGCCAGCAGCCAAGGACTTGGGAACTATGGCTACACCTTC.

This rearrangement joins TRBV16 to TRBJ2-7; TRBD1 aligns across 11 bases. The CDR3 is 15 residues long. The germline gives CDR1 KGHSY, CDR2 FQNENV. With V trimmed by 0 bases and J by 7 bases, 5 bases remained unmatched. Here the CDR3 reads CASSQSGTGGREQYF. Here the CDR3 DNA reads TGTGCCAGCAGCCAATCCGGGACAGGGGGTAGGGAGCAGTACTTC.

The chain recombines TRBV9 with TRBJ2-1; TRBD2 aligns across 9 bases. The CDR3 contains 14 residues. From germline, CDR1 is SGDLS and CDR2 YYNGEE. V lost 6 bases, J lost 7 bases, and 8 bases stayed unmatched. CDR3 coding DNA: TGTGCCAGCAACCCTAGCGGGAATATGAATGAGCAGTTCTTC. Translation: CASNPSGNMNEQFF.

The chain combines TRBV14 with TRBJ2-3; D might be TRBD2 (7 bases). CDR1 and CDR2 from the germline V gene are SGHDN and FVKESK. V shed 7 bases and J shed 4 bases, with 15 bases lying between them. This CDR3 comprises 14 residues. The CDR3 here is CASTLGGGSDTQYF. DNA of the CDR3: TGTGCCAGCACCCTGGGAGGGGGTTCAGATACGCAGTATTTT.

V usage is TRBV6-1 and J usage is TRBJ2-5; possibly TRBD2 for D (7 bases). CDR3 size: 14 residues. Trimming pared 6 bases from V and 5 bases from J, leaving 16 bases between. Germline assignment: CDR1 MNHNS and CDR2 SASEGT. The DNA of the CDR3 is TGTGCCAGCAGGATGGGGGGGGCGGGGGAGACCCAGTACTTC. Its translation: CASRMGGAGETQYF.